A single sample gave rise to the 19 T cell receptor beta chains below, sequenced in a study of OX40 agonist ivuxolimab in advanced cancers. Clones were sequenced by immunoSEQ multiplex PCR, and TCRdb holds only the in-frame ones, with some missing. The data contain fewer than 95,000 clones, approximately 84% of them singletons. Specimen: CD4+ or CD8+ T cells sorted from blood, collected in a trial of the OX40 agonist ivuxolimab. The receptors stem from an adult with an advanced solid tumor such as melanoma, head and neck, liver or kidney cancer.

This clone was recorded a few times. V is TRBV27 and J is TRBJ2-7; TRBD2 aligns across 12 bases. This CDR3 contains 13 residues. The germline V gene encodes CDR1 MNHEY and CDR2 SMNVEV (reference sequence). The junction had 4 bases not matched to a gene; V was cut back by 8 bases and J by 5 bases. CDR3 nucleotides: TGTGCCAGCCGACTAGCGGGAGTCAACGAGCAGTACTTC. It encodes CASRLAGVNEQYF.

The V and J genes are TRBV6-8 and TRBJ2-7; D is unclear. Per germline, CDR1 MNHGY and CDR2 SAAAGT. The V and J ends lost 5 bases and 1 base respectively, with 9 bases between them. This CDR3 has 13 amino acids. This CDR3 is CASSPPRSYEQYV. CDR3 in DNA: TGTGCCAGCAGTCCCCCGAGGTCCTACGAGCAGTACGTC.

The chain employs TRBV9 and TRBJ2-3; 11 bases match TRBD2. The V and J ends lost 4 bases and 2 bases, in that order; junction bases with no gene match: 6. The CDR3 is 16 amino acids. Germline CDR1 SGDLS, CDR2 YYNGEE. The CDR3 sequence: CASSRLAGGSTDTQYF. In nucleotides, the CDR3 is TGTGCCAGCAGCCGCCTAGCGGGAGGATCCACAGATACGCAGTATTTT.

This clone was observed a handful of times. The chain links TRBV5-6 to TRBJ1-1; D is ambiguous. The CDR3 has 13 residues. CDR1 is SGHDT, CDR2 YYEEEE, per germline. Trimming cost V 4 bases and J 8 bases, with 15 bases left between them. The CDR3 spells CASSPRGWTEAFF. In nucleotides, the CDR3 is TGTGCCAGCAGCCCCCGGGGTTGGACCGAAGCTTTCTTT.

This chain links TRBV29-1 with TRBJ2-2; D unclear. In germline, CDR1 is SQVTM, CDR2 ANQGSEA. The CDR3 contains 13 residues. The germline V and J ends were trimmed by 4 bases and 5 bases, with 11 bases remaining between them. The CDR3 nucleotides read TGCAGCGTTGCTAAGGGCGGAACCGGGGAGCTGTTTTTT. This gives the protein CSVAKGGTGELFF.

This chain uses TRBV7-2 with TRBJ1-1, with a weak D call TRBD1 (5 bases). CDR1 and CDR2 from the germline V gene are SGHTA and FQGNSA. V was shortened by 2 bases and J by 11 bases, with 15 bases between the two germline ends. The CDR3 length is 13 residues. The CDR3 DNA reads TGTGCCAGCAGCTTATTGGGACTCCAGAGCGCTTTCTTT. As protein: CASSLLGLQSAFF. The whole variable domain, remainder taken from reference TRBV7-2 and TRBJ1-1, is GAGVSQSPSNKVTEKGKDVELRCDPISGHTALYWYRQSLGQGLEFLIYFQGNSAPDKSGLPSDRFSAERTGGSVSTLTIQRTQQEDSAVYLCASSLLGLQSAFFGQGTRLTVV.

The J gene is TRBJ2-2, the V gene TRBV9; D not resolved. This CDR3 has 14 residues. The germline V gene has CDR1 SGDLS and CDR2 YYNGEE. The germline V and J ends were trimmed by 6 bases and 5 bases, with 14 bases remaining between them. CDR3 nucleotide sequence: TGTGCCAGCAACCCAGGCTGGGGAACCGGGGAGCTGTTTTTT. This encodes CASNPGWGTGELFF.

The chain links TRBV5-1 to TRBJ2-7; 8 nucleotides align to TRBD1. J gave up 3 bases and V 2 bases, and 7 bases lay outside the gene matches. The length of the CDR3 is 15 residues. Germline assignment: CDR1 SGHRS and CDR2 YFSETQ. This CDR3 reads CASSLGRQGHYEQYF. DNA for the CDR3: TGCGCCAGCAGCTTAGGCCGACAGGGGCACTACGAGCAGTACTTC. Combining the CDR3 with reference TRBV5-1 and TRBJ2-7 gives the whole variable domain KAGVTQTPRYLIKTRGQQVTLSCSPISGHRSVSWYQQTPGQGLQFLFEYFSETQRNKGNFPGRFSGRQFSNSRSEMNVSTLELGDSALYLCASSLGRQGHYEQYFGPGTRLTVT.

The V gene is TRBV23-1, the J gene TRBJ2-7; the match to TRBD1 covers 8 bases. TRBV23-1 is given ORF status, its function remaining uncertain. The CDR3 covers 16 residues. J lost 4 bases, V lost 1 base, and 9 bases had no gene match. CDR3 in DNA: TGCGCCAGCAGTCAATTCGAGGGACAGGCCTTGTACGAGCAGTACGTC. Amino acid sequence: CASSQFEGQALYEQYV.

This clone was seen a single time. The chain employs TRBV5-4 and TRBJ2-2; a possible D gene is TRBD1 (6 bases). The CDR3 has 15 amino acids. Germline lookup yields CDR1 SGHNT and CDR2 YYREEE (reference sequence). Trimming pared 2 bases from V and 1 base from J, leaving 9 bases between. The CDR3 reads CASSFAGENTGELFF. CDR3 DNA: TGTGCCAGCAGCTTCGCAGGGGAGAACACCGGGGAGCTGTTTTTT.

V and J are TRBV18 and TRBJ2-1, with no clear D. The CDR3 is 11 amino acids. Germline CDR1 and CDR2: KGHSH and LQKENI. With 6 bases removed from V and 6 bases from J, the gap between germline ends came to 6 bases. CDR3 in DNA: TGTGCCAGCTCCGGGTCCAATGAGCAGTTCTTC. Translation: CASSGSNEQFF.

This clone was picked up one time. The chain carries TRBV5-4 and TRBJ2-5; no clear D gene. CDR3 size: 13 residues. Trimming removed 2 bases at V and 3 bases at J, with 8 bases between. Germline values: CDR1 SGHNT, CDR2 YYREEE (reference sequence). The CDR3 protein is CASSFVGEETQYF. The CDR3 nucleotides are TGTGCCAGCAGCTTCGTTGGTGAAGAGACCCAGTACTTC.

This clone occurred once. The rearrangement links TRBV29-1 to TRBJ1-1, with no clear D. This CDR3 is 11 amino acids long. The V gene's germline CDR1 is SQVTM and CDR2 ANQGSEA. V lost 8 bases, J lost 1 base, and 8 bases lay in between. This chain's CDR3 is CSSGRNTEAFF. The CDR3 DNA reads TGCAGCTCAGGACGGAACACTGAAGCTTTCTTT.

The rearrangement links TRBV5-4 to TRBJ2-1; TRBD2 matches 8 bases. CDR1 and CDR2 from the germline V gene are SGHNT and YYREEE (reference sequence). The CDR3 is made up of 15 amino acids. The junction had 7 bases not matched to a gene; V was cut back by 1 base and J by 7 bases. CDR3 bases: TGTGCCAGCAGCTTGCGGCGGGGGGCCGGTAATGAGCAGTTCTTC. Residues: CASSLRRGAGNEQFF.

The CDR3 region has the DNA TGTGCCTGGAGGATGGGGGTTAATGAAAAACTGTTTTTT. This sequence encodes CAWRMGVNEKLFF. This chain connects TRBV30 to TRBJ1-4, with a tentative D call TRBD1 (5 bases). From germline, CDR1 is GTSNPN and CDR2 SVGIG (reference sequence). The CDR3 sequence is 13 residues long. The V end lost 3 bases, the J end lost 4 bases, and 9 bases lay between the germline ends. Combining the CDR3 with reference TRBV30 and TRBJ1-4 gives the whole variable domain SQTIHQWPATLVQPVGSPLSLECTVEGTSNPNLYWYRQAAGRGLQLLFYSVGIGQISSEVPQNLSASRPQDRQFILSSKKLLLSDSGFYLCAWRMGVNEKLFFGSGTQLSVL.

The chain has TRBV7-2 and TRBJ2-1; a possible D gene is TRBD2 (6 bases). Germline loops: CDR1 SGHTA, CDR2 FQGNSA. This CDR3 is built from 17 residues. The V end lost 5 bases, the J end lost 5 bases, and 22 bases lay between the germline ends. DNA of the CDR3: TGTGCCAGCAGCCCGTCGTGGGGGAGGACCTTGCACAATGAGCAGTTCTTC. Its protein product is CASSPSWGRTLHNEQFF.

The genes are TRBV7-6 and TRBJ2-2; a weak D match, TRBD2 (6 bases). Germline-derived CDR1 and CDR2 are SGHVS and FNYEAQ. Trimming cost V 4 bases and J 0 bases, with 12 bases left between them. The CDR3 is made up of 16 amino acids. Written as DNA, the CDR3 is TGTGCCAGCAGCTCAGGTGGCGGGGCGAACACCGGGGAGCTGTTTTTT. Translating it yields CASSSGGGANTGELFF.

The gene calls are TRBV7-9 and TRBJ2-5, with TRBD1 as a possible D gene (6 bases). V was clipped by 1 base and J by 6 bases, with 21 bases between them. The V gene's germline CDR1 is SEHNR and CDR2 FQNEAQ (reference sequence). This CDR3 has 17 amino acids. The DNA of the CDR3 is TGTGCCAGCAGCTTAGACCGGGTGGGCCAGGGGATCAAGACCCAGTACTTC. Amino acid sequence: CASSLDRVGQGIKTQYF.

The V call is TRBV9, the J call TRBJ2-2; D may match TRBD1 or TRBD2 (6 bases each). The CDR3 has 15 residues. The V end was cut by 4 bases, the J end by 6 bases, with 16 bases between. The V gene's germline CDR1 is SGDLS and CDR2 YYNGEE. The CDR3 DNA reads TGTGCCAGCAGCTGGCCGGGGGCGCCGGCCGGGGAGCTGTTTTTT. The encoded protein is CASSWPGAPAGELFF.